These 21 T cell receptor beta chains came from one sample sequenced in a study of blood T cell repertoires in COVID-19. TCRdb keeps only in-frame clones here, not all; method: immunoSEQ multiplex PCR. The data hold about 260,000 clones, with 80% to 90% observed a single time. The source material was PBMCs or T cells enriched from blood (not recorded which). All receptors come from a man aged 25 to 45 with acute COVID-19.

V and J are TRBV3-1 (or the pseudogene TRBV3-2) and TRBJ1-1, with TRBD1 matching 8 bases. Germline V gives CDR1 LGHDT, CDR2 YNNKEL (reference sequence). Unmatched junction bases numbered 6, after V lost 2 bases and J lost 13 bases. The CDR3 sequence is 12 residues long. The CDR3 DNA reads as TGTGCCAGCAGCCAATTGGACAGGGAGATTTTCTTT. Residues: CASSQLDREIFF.

The chain joins TRBV19 to TRBJ2-1; 9 positions agree with TRBD1. This CDR3 region has 14 residues. The V and J ends lost 4 bases and 7 bases, in that order; junction bases with no gene match: 5. Germline assignment: CDR1 LNHDA and CDR2 SQIVND (reference sequence). CDR3 nucleotides: TGTGCCAGTAGTACGCGGGACAGGGTGAATGAGCAGTTCTTC. Protein sequence: CASSTRDRVNEQFF.

V is TRBV2 and J is TRBJ2-3; D call uncertain. Between the trimmed V and J ends, which lost 6 bases and 5 bases, there was a span of 12 bases. Germline CDR1 and CDR2: SNHLY and FYNNEI. The CDR3 has 13 residues. The CDR3 bases are TGTGCCAGCAGCACCCGTGCAGGAGATACGCAGTATTTT. Translation: CASSTRAGDTQYF.

The chain joins TRBV28 to TRBJ2-1; 9 bases agree with TRBD2. CDR3 length: 16 amino acids. Germline CDR1 and CDR2: MDHEN and SYDVKM. The V gene end was trimmed by 4 bases and the J gene end by 4 bases; junction bases not matched to a gene: 8. The CDR3 loop reads CASSSGGLAGYNEQFF. CDR3 in DNA: TGTGCCAGCAGTTCAGGGGGGCTAGCGGGATACAATGAGCAGTTCTTC.

The gene calls are TRBV18 and TRBJ1-1; D is uncertain. This CDR3 is built from 14 residues. From germline, CDR1 is KGHSH and CDR2 LQKENI. The ends were cut back, 4 bases at V and 1 base at J, with 10 bases in the middle. This CDR3 is CASSRLDTNTEAFF. The CDR3 DNA is TGTGCCAGCTCACGTTTAGACACGAACACTGAAGCTTTCTTT.

The CDR3 is CASSIDWSSYNSPLHF. The CDR3 DNA sequence: TGTGCCAGTAGTATAGATTGGAGCTCCTATAATTCACCCCTCCACTTT. The rearrangement joins TRBV19 to TRBJ1-6; D is unclear. Looked up from germline, CDR1 is LNHDA and CDR2 is SQIVND (reference sequence). The CDR3 runs 16 residues. Trimming left V 0 bases short and J 0 bases short, with 6 bases between.

Notes on this clone: At one of its ends the junction is not consistent with the germline gene, which may arise from a read error. The V and J genes are TRBV5-1 and TRBJ2-1, with TRBD2 identical over 10 bases. Germline CDR1 SGHRS, CDR2 YFSETQ. This CDR3 comprises 16 residues. This chain's CDR3 is CASSLEAGGQAREQFF. The CDR3 DNA reads TGTGCCAGCAGCTTGGAAGCGGGAGGGCAAGCCCGGGAGCAGTTCTTC.

This rearrangement joins TRBV7-9 to TRBJ2-3; tentative D call: TRBD1 (5 bases). Germline CDR1 SEHNR, CDR2 FQNEAQ (reference sequence). The CDR3 is 12 amino acids. Between the trimmed V and J ends, which lost 5 bases and 8 bases, there was a span of 11 bases. CDR3 nucleotide sequence: TGTGCCAGCAGCCTCCAGGGAACTACGCAGTATTTT. Translated, it gives CASSLQGTTQYF.

V gene TRBV6-5 combines with J gene TRBJ2-3, with TRBD2 matching over 8 bases. Germline V CDR1 and CDR2: MNHEY, SVGAGI. Germline trimming cut 7 bases from V and 3 bases from J; bases unmatched to any gene: 9. The CDR3 sequence is 15 residues long. The CDR3 reads CASIRLSGGTDTQYF. DNA for the CDR3: TGTGCCAGCATCCGACTGAGCGGGGGTACAGATACGCAGTATTTT.

This clone was picked up a small number of times. This chain uses TRBV29-1 with TRBJ1-5; D gene uncertain. The CDR3 contains 13 residues. The ends were cut back, 4 bases at V and 2 bases at J, with 9 bases in the middle. The V gene's germline CDR1 is SQVTM and CDR2 ANQGSEA. Here the CDR3 DNA reads TGCAGCGTTGGAGTGCGGGGCAATCAGCCCCAGCATTTT. The encoded protein is CSVGVRGNQPQHF.

CDR3 in DNA: TGTGCCAGCAGCTTTTCTTTACAGGGGGGAACCGGGGAGCTGTTTTTT. It specifies CASSFSLQGGTGELFF. This rearrangement joins TRBV7-8 to TRBJ2-2; TRBD1 agrees at 8 bases. Germline CDR1 and CDR2: SGHVS and FQNEAQ. This CDR3 is 16 amino acids long. Trimming at V came to 3 bases and at J to 5 bases, leaving 8 bases not matched to a gene.

This clone turned up a few times. The V gene is TRBV19, the J gene TRBJ1-5, with 7 nucleotides matching TRBD1. Trimming cost V 7 bases and J 0 bases; bases outside gene matches: 6. This CDR3 has 15 residues. Per the germline V gene, CDR1 is LNHDA and CDR2 is SQIVND (reference sequence). As DNA, the CDR3 is TGTGCCAGTACCAGCAGGGGGGCTAGCAATCAGCCCCAGCATTTT. The encoded protein is CASTSRGASNQPQHF.

The genes are TRBV25-1 and TRBJ2-3, with 11 bases fitting TRBD1. From germline, CDR1 is MGHDK and CDR2 SYGVNS. The CDR3 covers 14 residues. V lost 4 bases, J lost 5 bases, and 2 bases stayed unmatched. Here the CDR3 DNA reads TGTGCCAGCAGTGGGGGACAGGGGGAAGATACGCAGTATTTT. Translated, it gives CASSGGQGEDTQYF.

The chain has TRBV7-8 and TRBJ1-5; D is uncertain. V gave up 1 base and J gave up 3 bases, with 13 bases separating them. Germline-derived CDR1 and CDR2 are SGHVS and FQNEAQ. The CDR3 consists of 16 residues. The CDR3 region is CASSLGADLNNQPQHF. The CDR3 region has the DNA TGTGCCAGCAGCTTAGGGGCCGACCTTAACAATCAGCCCCAGCATTTT.

The V and J genes are TRBV6-5 and TRBJ2-1, with TRBD2 matching 14 bases. Germline-derived CDR1 and CDR2 are MNHEY and SVGAGI. The CDR3 length is 14 residues. The J segment lost 12 bases and the V segment lost 7 bases, leaving 8 bases of the junction unmatched. CDR3 in DNA: TGTGCCAGCACCTCCGGGACTAGCGGGAGTCGGCAGTTCTTC. Translating it yields CASTSGTSGSRQFF.

Here the CDR3 DNA reads TGTGCCAGCAGCCGGTTGACTAGTAGCACAGATACGCAGTATTTT. Its protein product is CASSRLTSSTDTQYF. This chain uses TRBV11-3 with TRBJ2-3; weak D call: TRBD2 (6 bases). V was cut by 5 bases and J by 0 bases, with 12 bases left in between. This CDR3 comprises 15 residues. The germline V gene encodes CDR1 SGHNT and CDR2 YENEEA. The full variable domain, its missing parts supplied by reference TRBV11-3 and TRBJ2-3, is EAGVVQSPRYKIIEKKQPVAFWCNPISGHNTLYWYLQNLGQGPELLIRYENEEAVDDSQLPKDRFSAERLKGVDSTLKIQPAELGDSAVYLCASSRLTSSTDTQYFGPGTRLTVL.

This sequence joins TRBV3-1 (or the pseudogene TRBV3-2) and TRBJ1-6, with 8 bases that match TRBD1. From germline, CDR1 is LGHDT and CDR2 YNNKEL (reference sequence). V shed 3 bases and J 5 bases; nucleotides not matched to a gene: 3. The CDR3 is 15 amino acids. This chain's CDR3 is CASSQGRGHNSPLHF. For the CDR3, the DNA is TGTGCCAGCAGCCAGGGCAGGGGGCATAATTCACCCCTCCACTTT.

The chain links TRBV11-3 to TRBJ1-1; a weak D match, TRBD1 (5 bases). CDR3 length: 12 residues. From germline, CDR1 is SGHNT and CDR2 YENEEA. Trimming shortened V by 5 bases and J by 1 base, and 5 bases separated the two germline ends. The CDR3 loop is CASSDRNTEAFF. For the CDR3, the DNA is TGTGCCAGCAGCGACAGGAACACTGAAGCTTTCTTT.

A note on this clone: Other DNA sequences from this sample encode an identical CDR3 as well. This rearrangement joins TRBV9 to TRBJ1-2; 9 positions match TRBD1. Per the germline V gene, CDR1 is SGDLS and CDR2 is YYNGEE. CDR3 size: 16 residues. Trimming removed 0 bases from V and 1 base from J; junction bases left unmatched: 4. The CDR3 protein is CASSVGGTGLNYGYTF. As DNA, the CDR3 is TGTGCCAGCAGCGTAGGTGGGACAGGGCTTAACTATGGCTACACCTTC.

This clone was seen a handful of times. V and J are TRBV11-2 and TRBJ2-3; 9 bases map to TRBD1. With 5 bases clipped from V and 3 bases from J, the junction kept 3 bases outside the gene matches. The length of the CDR3 is 14 residues. Germline V gene data show CDR1 as SGHAT and CDR2 as FQNNGV. The CDR3 DNA is TGTGCCAGCAGCCCCGGGACAGGGACAGATACGCAGTATTTT. This sequence encodes CASSPGTGTDTQYF.

This sequence joins TRBV19 and TRBJ2-1; TRBD1 matches 9 bases. The CDR3 length is 14 residues. Germline CDR1 is LNHDA and CDR2 is SQIVND (reference sequence). With V trimmed by 6 bases and J by 7 bases, 7 bases remained unmatched. CDR3: CASRSGQGFNEQFF. The CDR3 nucleotides are TGTGCCAGTAGATCCGGACAGGGGTTTAATGAGCAGTTCTTC.